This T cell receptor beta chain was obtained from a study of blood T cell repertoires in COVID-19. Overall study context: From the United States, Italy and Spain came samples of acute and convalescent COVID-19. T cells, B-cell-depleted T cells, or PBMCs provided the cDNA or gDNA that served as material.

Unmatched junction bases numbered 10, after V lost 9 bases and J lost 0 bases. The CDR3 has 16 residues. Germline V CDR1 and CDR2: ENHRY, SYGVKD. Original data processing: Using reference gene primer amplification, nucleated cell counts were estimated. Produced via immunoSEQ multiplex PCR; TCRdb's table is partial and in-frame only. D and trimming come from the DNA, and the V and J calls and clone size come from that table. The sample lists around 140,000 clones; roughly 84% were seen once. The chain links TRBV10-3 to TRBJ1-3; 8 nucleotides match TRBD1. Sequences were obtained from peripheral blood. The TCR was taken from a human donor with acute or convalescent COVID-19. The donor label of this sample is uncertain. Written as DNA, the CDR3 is TGTGCCATAGGGAGGACAGGGACAAACTCTGGAAACACCATATATTTT. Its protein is CAIGRTGTNSGNTIYF.